The present T cell receptor beta chain was sequenced within a study of response to subunit inactivated influenza vaccine. A single record per CDR3 protein comes from TCRdb applying MiXCR to the RT-PCR reads. In the table there are fewer than 700,000 distinct CDR3 sequences, around 13% of which are singletons. This clonotype was observed at least ten times. The germline CDR1 and CDR2 sequences are LGHNA and YNFKEQ. The CDR3 covers 18 residues. V gave up 5 bases and J gave up 0 bases; unmatched junction bases: 16. The chain recombines TRBV4-2 with TRBJ2-7, with 7 bases that match TRBD2. The clonotype originates from a man aged 50-59 years who received an inactivated influenza vaccine. The specimen comprised PBMCs from blood, sampled roughly 46 days after vaccination. CDR3 amino acids: CASSAQPPAAGSSYEQYF. As DNA, the CDR3 is TGTGCCAGCAGCGCGCAACCGCCAGCAGCGGGAAGCTCCTACGAGCAGTACTTC.